The clone carrying this TCR beta chain was detected only a few times. Its antigen is not known. This entry is derived from a study of T cell repertoires in cytomegalovirus infection. TCRdb re-derived calls from the reads in MiXCR, one entry per CDR3 protein. The repertoire holds approximately 150,000 distinct CDR3 sequences, with less than 25% as singletons. This CDR3 is 12 amino acids long. V lost 5 bases to trimming and J lost 4 bases; unmatched junction nucleotides: 2. Sequencing was performed on CD8+ T cells from cultured PBMCs, taken from culture after CMV antigen stimulation. The J gene is TRBJ2-7, the V gene TRBV12-3 or TRBV12-4, with 7 bases lining up with TRBD1. The receptor's source is a human donor in good health (CMV status not recorded). Some clones in this sample may be carry-over from other donors' samples. In DNA form, the CDR3 reads TGTGCCAGCAGTCCGGGACAGTACGAGCAGTACTTC. Its translation is CASSPGQYEQYF.